A selection of T cell receptor beta chains follows, all from one sample in a study of blood T cells in healthy people across ages. Using its own MiXCR run on the 5' RACE reads, TCRdb lists one record per CDR3 protein. Of 700,000 to 1,000,000 distinct CDR3 sequences listed, around 45% were seen once; the top ten hold under 20%. Material for sequencing was blood. These receptors were obtained from a man between 60 and 75 years old in good health. CDR3s include the opening cysteine and the closing phenylalanine or tryptophan. A D gene is named only where the DNA matches it firmly. The size entry is marked missing in some rows and otherwise reads once, few, many or a size class.

CDR3 DNA: TGCAGCGGAGCCGAGCGACAGGGCCACGAGCAGTACTTC; CDR3 protein: CSGAERQGHEQYF; D gene: TRBD1; J gene: TRBJ2-7; clone size: many; V gene: TRBV29-1
CDR3 DNA: TGTGCCAGCAGCTCCCGAGGGAGGGTAAGCCTAACAGCAGATACGCAGTATTTT; CDR3 protein: CASSSRGRVSLTADTQYF; D gene: TRBD2; J gene: TRBJ2-3; clone size: -; V gene: TRBV11-2
CDR3 DNA: TGTGCCAGCAGCCTACAGGCGACGGGCGAAAAACTGTTTTTT; CDR3 protein: CASSLQATGEKLFF; D gene: -; J gene: TRBJ1-4; clone size: -; V gene: TRBV6-5
CDR3 DNA: TGTGCCAGCGCAAGACAGGGGGCAGATACGCAGTATTTT; CDR3 protein: CASARQGADTQYF; D gene: TRBD1; J gene: TRBJ2-3; clone size: few; V gene: TRBV7-3
CDR3 DNA: TGTGCCAGCAGTCCCGGGACAGATAGCAATCAGCCCCAGCATTTT; CDR3 protein: CASSPGTDSNQPQHF; D gene: TRBD1; J gene: TRBJ1-5; clone size: few; V gene: TRBV6-6
CDR3 DNA: TGTGCCAGCAGCCACCGACGGGGGTGGGATGGCTACACCTTC; CDR3 protein: CASSHRRGWDGYTF; D gene: -; J gene: TRBJ1-2; clone size: -; V gene: TRBV27
CDR3 DNA: TGTGTCTGGGGGGAAAATGCGGGGCCCCAGTACTTC; CDR3 protein: CVWGENAGPQYF; D gene: -; J gene: TRBJ2-5; clone size: -; V gene: TRBV30
CDR3 DNA: TGTGCCAGCAGCCAAGTCAGACAGGTATCCTACGAGCAGTACTTC; CDR3 protein: CASSQVRQVSYEQYF; D gene: -; J gene: TRBJ2-7; clone size: -; V gene: TRBV4-2
CDR3 DNA: TGTGCCAGCGGACCTAGAGGGGCACGAGATACGCAGTATTTT; CDR3 protein: CASGPRGARDTQYF; D gene: -; J gene: TRBJ2-3; clone size: -; V gene: TRBV12-3/TRBV12-4
CDR3 DNA: TGTGCCAGCAGCTTCAGACAGGGTATGGGCTACGAGCAGTACTTC; CDR3 protein: CASSFRQGMGYEQYF; D gene: TRBD1; J gene: TRBJ2-7; clone size: few; V gene: TRBV7-8
CDR3 DNA: TGCGCCAGCAGCCAAGATGGCTGGGAGGCTGAGCAGTACTTC; CDR3 protein: CASSQDGWEAEQYF; D gene: -; J gene: TRBJ2-7; clone size: -; V gene: TRBV4-3
CDR3 DNA: TGTGCCAGCAGTTACTCCGGGTTACGGGATGAAAAACTGTTTTTT; CDR3 protein: CASSYSGLRDEKLFF; D gene: -; J gene: TRBJ1-4; clone size: once; V gene: TRBV6-5
CDR3 DNA: TGCAGTGCTAGAGATTTGGGCAGGGGGGACACTGAAGCTTTCTTT; CDR3 protein: CSARDLGRGDTEAFF; D gene: TRBD1; J gene: TRBJ1-1; clone size: few; V gene: TRBV20-1
CDR3 DNA: TGCAGCGTCAACGTCAACGGCCACACCGGGGAGCTGTTTTTT; CDR3 protein: CSVNVNGHTGELFF; D gene: -; J gene: TRBJ2-2; clone size: -; V gene: TRBV29-1
CDR3 DNA: TGCAGTGCTCGCGGGAGGAACACTGAAGCTTTCTTT; CDR3 protein: CSARGRNTEAFF; D gene: -; J gene: TRBJ1-1; clone size: few; V gene: TRBV20-1
CDR3 DNA: TGCAGTGCCCAGACCCGAAAGGGGGCGAGGCAAGAGACCCAGTACTTC; CDR3 protein: CSAQTRKGARQETQYF; D gene: TRBD1; J gene: TRBJ2-5; clone size: -; V gene: TRBV20-1
CDR3 DNA: TGTGCCAGCAGCTTATTAGCGGAGATACAAGAGACCCAGTACTTC; CDR3 protein: CASSLLAEIQETQYF; D gene: -; J gene: TRBJ2-5; clone size: -; V gene: TRBV7-2
CDR3 DNA: TGTGCCAGCAGTTTTTCGGCATACTGGGGCCACGAGCAGTACTTC; CDR3 protein: CASSFSAYWGHEQYF; D gene: -; J gene: TRBJ2-7; clone size: few; V gene: TRBV12-3/TRBV12-4
CDR3 DNA: TGCAGTGCTAGAGGATACAACTCCTACAATGAGCAGTTCTTC; CDR3 protein: CSARGYNSYNEQFF; D gene: -; J gene: TRBJ2-1; clone size: -; V gene: TRBV20-1
CDR3 DNA: TGTGCCAGCAACAAAAACCCCCAATCTAGCGAGCAGTACTTC; CDR3 protein: CASNKNPQSSEQYF; D gene: -; J gene: TRBJ2-7; clone size: few; V gene: TRBV7-2
CDR3 DNA: TGTGCCAGCACTGGGGCCCCTTCATCCTACGAGCAGTACTTC; CDR3 protein: CASTGAPSSYEQYF; D gene: -; J gene: TRBJ2-7; clone size: few; V gene: TRBV6-1
CDR3 DNA: TGTGCCAGCAGCAACCCTCAACCCGGGCACTACGAGCAGTACTTC; CDR3 protein: CASSNPQPGHYEQYF; D gene: -; J gene: TRBJ2-7; clone size: few; V gene: TRBV28
CDR3 DNA: TGTGCCAGCAGCGTAGAGCCAGACAAACTCCTCTCACCCCTCCACTTT; CDR3 protein: CASSVEPDKLLSPLHF; D gene: -; J gene: TRBJ1-6; clone size: -; V gene: TRBV9
CDR3 DNA: TGTGCCAGCAGTTTAGGGATACTCCCTAATCAGCCCCAGCATTTT; CDR3 protein: CASSLGILPNQPQHF; D gene: -; J gene: TRBJ1-5; clone size: -; V gene: TRBV28